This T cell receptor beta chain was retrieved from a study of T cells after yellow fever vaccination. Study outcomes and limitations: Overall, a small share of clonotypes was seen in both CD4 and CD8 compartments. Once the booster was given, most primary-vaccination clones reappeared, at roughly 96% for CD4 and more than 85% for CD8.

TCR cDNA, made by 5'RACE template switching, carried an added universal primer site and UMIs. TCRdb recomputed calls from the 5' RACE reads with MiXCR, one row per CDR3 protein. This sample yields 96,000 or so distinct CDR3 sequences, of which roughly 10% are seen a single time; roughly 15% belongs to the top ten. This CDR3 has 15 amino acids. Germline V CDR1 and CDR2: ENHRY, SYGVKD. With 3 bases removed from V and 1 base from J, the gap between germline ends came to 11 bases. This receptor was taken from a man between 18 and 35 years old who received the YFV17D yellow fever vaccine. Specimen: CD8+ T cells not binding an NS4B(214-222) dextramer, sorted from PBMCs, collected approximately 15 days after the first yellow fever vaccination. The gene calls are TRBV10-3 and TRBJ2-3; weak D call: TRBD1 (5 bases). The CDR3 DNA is TGTGCCATCAGTGAAGGCGACAGCGGCACAGATACGCAGTATTTT. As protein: CAISEGDSGTDTQYF.